The entry that follows covers one T cell receptor (beta chain) sequence. The data were obtained in a study of blood T cell repertoires in COVID-19. Overall study context: Donors in the United States, Italy and Spain gave samples during acute or convalescent COVID-19.

Trimming removed 7 bases at V and 1 base at J, with 10 bases between. Germline-derived CDR1 and CDR2 are SGHRS and YFSETQ. The CDR3 consists of 13 residues. Enrolled through a virtual design, the participants were between roughly 18 and 100 years of age and came from 24 US areas. Which cohort a participant joined came from the clinical history participants gave. Cohort 3 recovery required two negative PCRs, clearance, or symptom resolution. Assay used: immunoSEQ multiplex PCR; TCRdb lists only in-frame clones, some missing. The data hold a few hundred thousand clones, with around nine tenths observed a single time.

V is TRBV5-1 and J is TRBJ2-3; the D gene is possibly TRBD2 (5 bases). What was sequenced was PBMCs or T cells enriched from blood (not recorded which). The sequence derives from a woman aged 55-70 years who had recovered from COVID-19. CDR3 nucleotide sequence: TGCGCCAGCTCCGAGAGGGGCACAGATACGCAGTATTTT. Translated: CASSERGTDTQYF.